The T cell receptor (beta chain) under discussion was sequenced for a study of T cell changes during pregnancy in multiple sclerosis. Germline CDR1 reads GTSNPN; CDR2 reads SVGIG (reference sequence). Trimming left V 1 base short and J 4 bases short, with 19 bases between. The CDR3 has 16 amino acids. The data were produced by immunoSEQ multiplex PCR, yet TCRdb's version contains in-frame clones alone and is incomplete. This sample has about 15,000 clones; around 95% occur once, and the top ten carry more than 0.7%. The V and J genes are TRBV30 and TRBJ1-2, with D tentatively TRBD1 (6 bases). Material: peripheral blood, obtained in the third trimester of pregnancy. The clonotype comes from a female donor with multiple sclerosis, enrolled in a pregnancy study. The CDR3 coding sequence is TGTGCCTGGAGTGACCCGACAGGAAATATAATCTATGGCTACACCTTC. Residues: CAWSDPTGNIIYGYTF. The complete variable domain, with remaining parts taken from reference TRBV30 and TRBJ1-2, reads SQTIHQWPATLVQPVGSPLSLECTVEGTSNPNLYWYRQAAGRGLQLLFYSVGIGQISSEVPQNLSASRPQDRQFILSSKKLLLSDSGFYLCAWSDPTGNIIYGYTFGSGTRLTVV.